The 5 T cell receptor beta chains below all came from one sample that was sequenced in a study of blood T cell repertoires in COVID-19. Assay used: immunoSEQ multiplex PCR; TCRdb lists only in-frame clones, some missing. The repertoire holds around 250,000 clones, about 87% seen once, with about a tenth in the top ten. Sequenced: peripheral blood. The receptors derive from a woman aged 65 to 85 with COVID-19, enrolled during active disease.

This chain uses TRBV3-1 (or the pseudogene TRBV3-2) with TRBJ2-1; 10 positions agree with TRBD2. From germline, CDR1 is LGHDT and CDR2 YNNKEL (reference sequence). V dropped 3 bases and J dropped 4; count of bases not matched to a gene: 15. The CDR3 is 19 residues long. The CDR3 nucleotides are TGTGCCAGCAGCCAGGGTCCCCGGGGGGGACTAGCGAGGTACAATGAGCAGTTCTTC. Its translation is CASSQGPRGGLARYNEQFF.

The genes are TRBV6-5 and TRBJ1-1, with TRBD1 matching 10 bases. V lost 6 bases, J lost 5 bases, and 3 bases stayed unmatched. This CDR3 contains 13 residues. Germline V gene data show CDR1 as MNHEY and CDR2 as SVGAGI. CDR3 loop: CASSTDRGTEAFF. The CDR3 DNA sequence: TGTGCCAGCAGCACGGACAGGGGGACTGAAGCTTTCTTT.

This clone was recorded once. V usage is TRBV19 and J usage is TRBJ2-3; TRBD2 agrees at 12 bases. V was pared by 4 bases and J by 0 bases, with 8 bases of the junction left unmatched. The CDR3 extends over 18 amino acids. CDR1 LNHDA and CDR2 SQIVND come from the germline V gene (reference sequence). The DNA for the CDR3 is TGTGCCAGTAGTACACTAGCGGGAGGTCTTAGAAGCACAGATACGCAGTATTTT. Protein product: CASSTLAGGLRSTDTQYF.

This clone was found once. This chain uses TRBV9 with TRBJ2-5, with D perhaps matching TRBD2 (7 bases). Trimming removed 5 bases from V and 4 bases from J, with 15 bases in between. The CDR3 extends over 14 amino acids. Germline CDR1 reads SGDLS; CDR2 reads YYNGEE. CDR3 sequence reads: CASSRGGGIETQYF. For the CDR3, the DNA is TGTGCCAGCAGTCGCGGGGGCGGAATAGAGACCCAGTACTTC.

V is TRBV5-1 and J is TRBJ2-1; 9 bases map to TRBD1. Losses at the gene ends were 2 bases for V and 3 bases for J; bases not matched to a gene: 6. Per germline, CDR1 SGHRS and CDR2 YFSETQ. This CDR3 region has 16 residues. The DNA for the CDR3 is TGCGCCAGCAGCTTCGGGACAGGGAGCAACTACAATGAGCAGTTCTTC. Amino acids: CASSFGTGSNYNEQFF.